This T cell receptor beta chain appears in the sequencing data of a study of blood T cell repertoires in COVID-19. Study context: Acute and convalescent COVID-19 samples came from the United States, Italy and Spain. Sources were T cells, B-cell-depleted T cells, or PBMCs; the material itself was cDNA or gDNA.

The ends were cut back, 7 bases at V and 4 bases at J, with 12 bases in the middle. The CDR3 is made up of 13 amino acids. Germline V gene lookup returns CDR1 MNHEY and CDR2 SMNVEV (reference sequence). Sequencing was performed with immunoSEQ multiplex PCR; in TCRdb, only in-frame clones are kept and a portion is missing. Of 40,000 or so clones in the sample, roughly 90% are singletons; the top ten hold more than 6.5%. V usage is TRBV27 and J usage is TRBJ2-3; perhaps TRBD2 as D (6 bases). Sequencing was done on a sample of peripheral blood. The receptor's source is a man between 60 and 75 years old with active COVID-19. The CDR3 DNA is TGTGCCAGCATTGGACTACTCTCAGATACGCAGTATTTT. The encoded protein is CASIGLLSDTQYF.